This entry lists 21 T cell receptor beta chains sequenced from one sample in a study of blood T cell repertoires in COVID-19. Assay: immunoSEQ multiplex PCR; the TCRdb copy retains only in-frame clones and omits some. The sample holds roughly 50,000 clones, about 86% seen once. Sequenced input: peripheral blood. These TCRs come from a woman at least 80 years old with acute or convalescent COVID-19.

This clone showed up just a few times. DNA for the CDR3: TGTGCCAGTAGTATAGCCGGGACAGCCAACTACGAGCAGTACTTC. It translates to CASSIAGTANYEQYF. The chain links TRBV19 to TRBJ2-7, with 7 bases aligning to TRBD1. V was pared by 1 base and J by 3 bases, with 6 bases of the junction left unmatched. The V gene's germline CDR1 is LNHDA and CDR2 SQIVND (reference sequence). The CDR3 has 15 amino acids.

This clone was counted a single time. This sequence joins TRBV15 and TRBJ2-7; 8 nucleotides match TRBD2. The CDR3 spans 13 residues. V trimming: 0 bases; J trimming: 11 bases; junction bases outside the gene matches: 6. Germline V gene lookup returns CDR1 LNHNV and CDR2 YYDKDF (reference sequence). The CDR3 sequence is CATSRDRGGLEYF. As DNA, the CDR3 is TGTGCCACCAGCAGAGATCGCGGGGGGCTGGAGTACTTC.

This clone came up a few times. V gene TRBV3-1 (or the pseudogene TRBV3-2) combines with J gene TRBJ1-6; 8 bases agree with TRBD1. V shed 6 bases, J shed 0 bases, and the junction held 4 bases outside the gene matches. The CDR3 length is 16 residues. From germline, CDR1 is LGHDT and CDR2 YNNKEL (reference sequence). The CDR3 loop is CASSYGQGSYNSPLHF. CDR3 DNA: TGTGCCAGCAGTTACGGACAGGGCTCCTATAATTCACCCCTCCACTTT.

This clone was picked up one time. The chain recombines TRBV20-1 with TRBJ1-2, with D uncertain. V dropped 6 bases and J dropped 9 bases, with 11 bases sitting between them. The CDR3 runs 10 residues. CDR1 and CDR2 (germline): DFQATT, SNEGSKA (reference sequence). The CDR3 DNA reads as TGCAGTGCCCCCGGGGTCAGCTACACCTTC. It encodes CSAPGVSYTF.

The J gene is TRBJ1-5, the V gene TRBV7-2; D not certain. The CDR3 length is 14 residues. Looked up from germline, CDR1 is SGHTA and CDR2 is FQGNSA. Trimming pared 1 base from V and 7 bases from J, leaving 11 bases between. The CDR3 bases are TGTGCCAGCAGCTTAGAAGGAGGGCACCAGCCCCAGCATTTT. Its protein product is CASSLEGGHQPQHF.

Of note for this clone: The junction differs from germline at one of its ends, possibly a read error. The rearrangement uses TRBV18 and TRBJ1-5; 9 positions match TRBD1. The CDR3 length is 16 residues. Germline values: CDR1 KGHSH, CDR2 LQKENI. CDR3 residues: CASSPDRGDSNQPQHF. The CDR3 nucleotides read TGTGCCAGTTCACCGGACAGGGGAGATAGCAATCAGCCCCAGCATTTT.

The rearrangement uses TRBV6-5 and TRBJ2-2; D uncertain. Trimming took 6 bases from V and 3 from J, leaving 11 bases between them. This CDR3 is 14 amino acids long. Per the germline V gene, CDR1 is MNHEY and CDR2 is SVGAGI. CDR3 residues: CASSAVAHTGELFF. CDR3 nucleotide sequence: TGTGCCAGCAGCGCCGTGGCCCACACCGGGGAGCTGTTTTTT.

This clone has a handful of counts. The rearrangement uses TRBV28 and TRBJ1-1, with 8 bases identical to TRBD1. Germline V lookup: CDR1 MDHEN, CDR2 SYDVKM. This CDR3 spans 15 amino acids. With 5 bases clipped from V and 2 bases from J, the junction kept 7 bases outside the gene matches. CDR3 DNA: TGTGCCAGCAGTCACCAGACAGGGGTCAACACTGAAGCTTTCTTT. Translated, it gives CASSHQTGVNTEAFF.

The genes are TRBV30 and TRBJ1-2; 8 nucleotides agree with TRBD1. The CDR3 is 14 residues long. The ends lost 0 bases at V and 0 bases at J; junction bases unmatched: 0. Germline V gives CDR1 GTSNPN, CDR2 SVGIG (reference sequence). In DNA form, the CDR3 reads TGTGCCTGGAGTGTACAGGGGGCTAACTATGGCTACACCTTC. Encoded protein: CAWSVQGANYGYTF.

The CDR3 nucleotides read TGTGCCAGCAGCTTAGTCGGGGAGGGGGAGCAGTTCTTC. Its translation is CASSLVGEGEQFF. The V gene is TRBV7-9, the J gene TRBJ2-1; 7 bases line up with TRBD2. CDR1 and CDR2 from the germline V gene are SEHNR and FQNEAQ (reference sequence). V lost 1 base to trimming and J lost 10 bases; unmatched junction nucleotides: 4. This CDR3 contains 13 residues.

The rearrangement links TRBV6-2 or TRBV6-3 to TRBJ2-2; tentatively, D is TRBD2 (7 bases). V was cut by 6 bases and J by 0 bases, with 17 bases left in between. The CDR3 covers 17 residues. CDR1 is MNHEY, CDR2 SVGEGT, per germline. As DNA, the CDR3 is TGTGCCAGCAGCCCTATTGGGAGGGGGGCGAACACCGGGGAGCTGTTTTTT. Its translation is CASSPIGRGANTGELFF.

The rearrangement links TRBV5-1 to TRBJ2-7; 9 bases agree with TRBD1. With V trimmed by 4 bases and J by 2 bases, 4 bases remained unmatched. Per the germline V gene, CDR1 is SGHRS and CDR2 is YFSETQ. The CDR3 sequence is 14 residues long. The chain's CDR3 is CASSPRTGAYEQYF. The DNA for the CDR3 is TGCGCCAGCAGCCCCCGGACAGGGGCCTACGAGCAGTACTTC. The full variable domain, completed using reference TRBV5-1 and TRBJ2-7, is KAGVTQTPRYLIKTRGQQVTLSCSPISGHRSVSWYQQTPGQGLQFLFEYFSETQRNKGNFPGRFSGRQFSNSRSEMNVSTLELGDSALYLCASSPRTGAYEQYFGPGTRLTVT.

The V call is TRBV7-9, the J call TRBJ1-1, with D unclear. Germline V gene lookup returns CDR1 SEHNR and CDR2 FQNEAQ (reference sequence). Trimming left V 6 bases short and J 4 bases short, with 18 bases between. The CDR3 contains 15 residues. CDR3 in DNA: TGTGCCAGCAGTCGCGGGTCCGGGAGAGGCACTGAAGCTTTCTTT. The encoded protein is CASSRGSGRGTEAFF.

For the CDR3, the DNA is TGTGCCAGCAAACTGAAGGACAGGGGGGGGTCCTACGAGCAGTACTTC. Translated, it gives CASKLKDRGGSYEQYF. This rearrangement joins TRBV27 to TRBJ2-7; 10 bases fit TRBD1. The CDR3 covers 16 residues. In germline, CDR1 is MNHEY, CDR2 SMNVEV (reference sequence). The junction had 10 bases not matched to a gene; V was cut back by 7 bases and J by 1 base.

The rearrangement joins TRBV5-1 to TRBJ2-7, with 7 bases identical to TRBD1. The V gene end was trimmed by 5 bases and the J gene end by 4 bases; junction bases not matched to a gene: 12. CDR1 is SGHRS, CDR2 YFSETQ, per germline. The CDR3 contains 15 residues. For the CDR3, the DNA is TGCGCCAGCAGACCCCCGGGACAGAATTTATACGAGCAGTACTTC. It specifies CASRPPGQNLYEQYF.

The J gene is TRBJ1-5, the V gene TRBV2, with 8 bases identical to TRBD1. CDR3 size: 15 residues. The trim removed 5 bases at V and 0 bases at J, leaving 3 bases unmatched. Germline CDR1 and CDR2: SNHLY and FYNNEI. The CDR3 coding sequence is TGTGCCAGCAGTACAGGGGGGTATAGCAATCAGCCCCAGCATTTT. Protein product: CASSTGGYSNQPQHF.

CDR3 amino acids: CASSLGQRGDTGELFF. The CDR3 nucleotides read TGTGCCAGCAGCTTAGGGCAGCGGGGGGACACCGGGGAGCTGTTTTTT. The gene calls are TRBV7-2 and TRBJ2-2, with 9 bases aligning to TRBD2. The CDR3 is 16 residues long. Germline assignment: CDR1 SGHTA and CDR2 FQGNSA. Trimming cost V 1 base and J 3 bases; bases outside gene matches: 3.

V gene TRBV3-1 (or the pseudogene TRBV3-2) combines with J gene TRBJ1-3; unclear D gene. This CDR3 comprises 16 residues. Germline lookup yields CDR1 LGHDT and CDR2 YNNKEL (reference sequence). The germline V and J ends were trimmed by 1 base and 1 base, with 11 bases remaining between them. The CDR3 reads CASSQVFGGSGNTIYF. CDR3 nucleotide sequence: TGTGCCAGCAGCCAAGTGTTCGGAGGATCTGGAAACACCATATATTTT.

The genes are TRBV7-9 and TRBJ1-2; weak D call: TRBD1 (5 bases). V lost 5 bases and J 4 bases, leaving 17 bases between the germline ends. From germline, CDR1 is SEHNR and CDR2 FQNEAQ (reference sequence). The CDR3 consists of 15 residues. CDR3 sequence reads: CASSVGFGRGYGYTF. Written as DNA, the CDR3 is TGTGCCAGCAGCGTCGGCTTTGGAAGGGGCTATGGCTACACCTTC.

This chain joins TRBV2 and TRBJ1-5, with a possible D match to TRBD1 (6 bases). This CDR3 is built from 14 residues. The V gene lost 2 bases and the J gene lost 4 bases, with 9 bases spanning the gap. CDR1 and CDR2 from the germline V gene are SNHLY and FYNNEI. Written as DNA, the CDR3 is TGTGCCAGCAGTGAAAAGGGGGTAAATCAGCCCCAGCATTTT. Translating gives CASSEKGVNQPQHF.

J is TRBJ2-7 and V is TRBV30; D ambiguous. Germline V gene lookup returns CDR1 GTSNPN and CDR2 SVGIG (reference sequence). V dropped 3 bases and J dropped 0 bases, with 12 bases sitting between them. This CDR3 is built from 14 residues. The CDR3 region has the DNA TGTGCCTGGAGCTCAGTGCCTAGCTCCTACGAGCAGTACTTC. Translating gives CAWSSVPSSYEQYF.